Below are 4 T cell receptor beta chains sequenced from a single sample in a study of T cell responses to AZD1222 COVID-19 vaccine. TCRdb's copy holds only in-frame clones and misses some; the assay was immunoSEQ multiplex PCR. This sample has 150,000 to 200,000 clones, with more than 85% found just once. The material sequenced was peripheral blood, taken 28 days after the second AZD1222 dose. Receptor source: an adult who received the AZD1222 COVID-19 vaccine.

This clone has a single count. This sequence joins TRBV27 and TRBJ2-3, with D perhaps TRBD2 (6 bases). There are 16 residues in the CDR3. Germline-derived CDR1 and CDR2 are MNHEY and SMNVEV (reference sequence). V was shortened by 5 bases and J by 0 bases, with 15 bases between the two germline ends. CDR3 nucleotide sequence: TGTGCCAGCAGTGCCACCTTAGCGGCTAGCACAGATACGCAGTATTTT. It codes for CASSATLAASTDTQYF.

The chain employs TRBV5-1 and TRBJ1-2; 9 bases are shared with TRBD1. The CDR3 spans 14 residues. CDR1 and CDR2 from the germline V gene are SGHRS and YFSETQ. V lost 4 bases, J lost 6 bases, and 7 bases stayed unmatched. Here the CDR3 reads CASSPGTGNHGYTF. As DNA, the CDR3 is TGCGCCAGCAGCCCCGGGACAGGGAACCATGGCTACACCTTC.

The rearrangement uses TRBV10-3 and TRBJ1-1; 7 bases agree with TRBD1. The CDR3 is 15 amino acids. CDR1 is ENHRY, CDR2 SYGVKD, per germline. V was pared by 0 bases and J by 7 bases, with 8 bases of the junction left unmatched. The CDR3 is CAISESTGRTIEAFF. CDR3 in DNA: TGTGCCATCAGTGAGTCGACAGGGCGAACGATTGAAGCTTTCTTT.

The chain joins TRBV20-1 to TRBJ2-7; possible D gene TRBD1, 5 bases. The CDR3 has 13 residues. Per the germline V gene, CDR1 is DFQATT and CDR2 is SNEGSKA (reference sequence). V was clipped by 3 bases and J by 2 bases, with 11 bases between them. CDR3 sequence reads: CSASMTAAYEQYF. The CDR3 DNA reads as TGCAGTGCTAGTATGACAGCCGCCTACGAGCAGTACTTC.